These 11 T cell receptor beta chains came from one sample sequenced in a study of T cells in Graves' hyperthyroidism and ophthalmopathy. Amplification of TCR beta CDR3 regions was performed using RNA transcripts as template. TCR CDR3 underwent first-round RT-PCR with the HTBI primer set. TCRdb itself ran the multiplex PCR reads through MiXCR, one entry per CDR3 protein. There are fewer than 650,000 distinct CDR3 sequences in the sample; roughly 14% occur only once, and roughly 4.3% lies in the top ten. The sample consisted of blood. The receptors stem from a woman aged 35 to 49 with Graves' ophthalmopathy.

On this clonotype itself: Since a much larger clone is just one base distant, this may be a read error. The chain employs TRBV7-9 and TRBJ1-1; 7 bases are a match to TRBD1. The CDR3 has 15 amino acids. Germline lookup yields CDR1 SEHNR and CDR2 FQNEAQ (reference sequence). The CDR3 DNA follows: TGTGCCGGCAGCCTGCAGGGGGTAGAGAGCACTGAAGCTTTCTTT. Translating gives CAGSLQGVESTEAFF.

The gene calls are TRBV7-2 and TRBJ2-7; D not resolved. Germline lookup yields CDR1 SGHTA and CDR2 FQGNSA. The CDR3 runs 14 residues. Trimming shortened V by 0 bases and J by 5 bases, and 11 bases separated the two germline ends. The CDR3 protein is CASSLAGQFDEQYF. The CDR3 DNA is TGTGCCAGCAGCTTAGCTGGGCAGTTTGACGAGCAGTACTTC.

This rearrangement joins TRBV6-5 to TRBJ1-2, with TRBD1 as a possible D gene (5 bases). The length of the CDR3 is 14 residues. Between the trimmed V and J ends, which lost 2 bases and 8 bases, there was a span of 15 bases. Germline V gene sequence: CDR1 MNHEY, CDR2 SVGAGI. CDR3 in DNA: TGTGCCAGCAGTTACGACTTGGGGGACGGAGGCTACACCTTC. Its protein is CASSYDLGDGGYTF.

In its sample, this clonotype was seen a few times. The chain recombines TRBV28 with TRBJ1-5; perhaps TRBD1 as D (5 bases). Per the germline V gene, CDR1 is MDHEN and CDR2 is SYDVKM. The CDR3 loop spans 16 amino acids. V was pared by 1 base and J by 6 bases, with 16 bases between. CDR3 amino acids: CASSLLEAGFGQPQHF. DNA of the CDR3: TGTGCCAGCAGTTTATTGGAGGCAGGGTTTGGTCAGCCCCAGCATTTT.

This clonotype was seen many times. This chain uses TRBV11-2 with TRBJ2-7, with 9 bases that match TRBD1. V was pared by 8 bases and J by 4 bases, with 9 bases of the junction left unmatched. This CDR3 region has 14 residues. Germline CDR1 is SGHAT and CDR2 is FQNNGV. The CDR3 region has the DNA TGTGCCAGCTCCTTGGACAGGGGCAGGTACGAGCAGTACTTC. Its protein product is CASSLDRGRYEQYF.

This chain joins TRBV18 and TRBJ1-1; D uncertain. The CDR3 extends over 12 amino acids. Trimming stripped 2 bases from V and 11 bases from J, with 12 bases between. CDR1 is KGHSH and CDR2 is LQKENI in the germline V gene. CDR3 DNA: TGTGCCAGCTCACCATCTAGCTTCGCGGCTTTCTTT. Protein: CASSPSSFAAFF.

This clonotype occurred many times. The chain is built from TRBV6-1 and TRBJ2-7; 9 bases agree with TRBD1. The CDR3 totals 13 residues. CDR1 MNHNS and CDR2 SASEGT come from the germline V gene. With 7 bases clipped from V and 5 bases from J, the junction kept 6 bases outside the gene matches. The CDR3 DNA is TGTGCCAGCACGACAGGGGGGCGGAACGAGCAGTACTTC. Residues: CASTTGGRNEQYF.

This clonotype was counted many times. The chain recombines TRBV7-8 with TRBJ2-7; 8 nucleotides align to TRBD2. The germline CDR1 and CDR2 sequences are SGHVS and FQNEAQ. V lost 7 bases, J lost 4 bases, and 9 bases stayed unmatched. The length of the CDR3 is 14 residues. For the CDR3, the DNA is TGTGCCAGCAACGGGAAGAGCGGGAGTTACGAGCAGTACTTC. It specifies CASNGKSGSYEQYF.

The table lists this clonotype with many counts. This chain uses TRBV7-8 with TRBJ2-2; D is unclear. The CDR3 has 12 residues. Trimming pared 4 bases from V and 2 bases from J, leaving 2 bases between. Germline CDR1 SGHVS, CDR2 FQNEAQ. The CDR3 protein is CASSSNTGELFF. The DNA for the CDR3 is TGTGCCAGCAGCTCAAACACCGGGGAGCTGTTTTTT.

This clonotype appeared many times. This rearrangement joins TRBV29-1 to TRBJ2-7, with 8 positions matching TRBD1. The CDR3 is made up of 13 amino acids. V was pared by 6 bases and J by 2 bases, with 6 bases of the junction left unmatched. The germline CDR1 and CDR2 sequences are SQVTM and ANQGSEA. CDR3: CSVVGQGPYEQYF. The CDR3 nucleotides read TGCAGCGTGGTAGGACAGGGACCCTACGAGCAGTACTTC.

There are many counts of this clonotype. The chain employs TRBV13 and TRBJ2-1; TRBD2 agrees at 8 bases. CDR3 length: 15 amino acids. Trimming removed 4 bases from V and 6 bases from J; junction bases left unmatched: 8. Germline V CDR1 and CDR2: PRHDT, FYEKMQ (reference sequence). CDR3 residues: CASSYLGGLANEQFF. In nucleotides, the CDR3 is TGTGCCAGCAGCTACCTAGGAGGACTAGCCAATGAGCAGTTCTTC.